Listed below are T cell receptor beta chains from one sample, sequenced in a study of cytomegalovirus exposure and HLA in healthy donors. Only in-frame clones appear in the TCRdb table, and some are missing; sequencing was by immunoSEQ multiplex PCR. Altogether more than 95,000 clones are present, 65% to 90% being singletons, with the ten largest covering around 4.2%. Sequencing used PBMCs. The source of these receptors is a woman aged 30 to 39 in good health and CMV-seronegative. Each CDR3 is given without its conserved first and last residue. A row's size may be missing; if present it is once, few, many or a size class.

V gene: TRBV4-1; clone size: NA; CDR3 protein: ASSQGTGDEKLF
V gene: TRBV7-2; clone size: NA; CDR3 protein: ASRSSRGGTEAF
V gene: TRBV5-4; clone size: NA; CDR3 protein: ASSPGGIAGGYEQY
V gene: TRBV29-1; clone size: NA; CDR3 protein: SVYRGETQY
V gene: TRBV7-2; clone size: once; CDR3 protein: ASSLIGLAGANTGELF
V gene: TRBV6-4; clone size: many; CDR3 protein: ASSGGSTDTQY
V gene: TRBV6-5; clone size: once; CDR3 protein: ASSHAGNEQF
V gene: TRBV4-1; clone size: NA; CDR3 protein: ASSHGSGTEQF
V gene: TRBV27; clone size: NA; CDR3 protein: ASRGGLATYNEQF
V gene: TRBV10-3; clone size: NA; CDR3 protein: AISEVAGSQETQY
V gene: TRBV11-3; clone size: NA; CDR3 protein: ASSLRRATEQF
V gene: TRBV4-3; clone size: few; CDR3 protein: ASSQESRGGYEQY
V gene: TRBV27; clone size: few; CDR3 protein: ASSLRDNTYEQY
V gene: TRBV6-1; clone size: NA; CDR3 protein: ASSEALTGTSGRGQY
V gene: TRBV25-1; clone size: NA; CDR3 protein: ASSEAWTAEQY
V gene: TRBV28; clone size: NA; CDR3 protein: ASSLIEGMGTGELF
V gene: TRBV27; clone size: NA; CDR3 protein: ASRQGSGTQY
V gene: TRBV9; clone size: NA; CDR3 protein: ASNAREPPYEQY
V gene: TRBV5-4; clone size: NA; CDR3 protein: ASSLGGLAVPDQETQY
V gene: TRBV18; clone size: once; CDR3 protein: ASSAGQSASYNEQF
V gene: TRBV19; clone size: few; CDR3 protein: ASTPRGSYGYT
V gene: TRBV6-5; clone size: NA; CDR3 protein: ASSPGQGSRAEAF
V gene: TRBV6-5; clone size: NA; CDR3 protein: ASRAATVNTEAF
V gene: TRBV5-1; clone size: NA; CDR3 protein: ASSLGLAGDNEQF
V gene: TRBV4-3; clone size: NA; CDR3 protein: ASSQSQAGVLNTGELF
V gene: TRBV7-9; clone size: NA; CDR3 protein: ASSADSEQY
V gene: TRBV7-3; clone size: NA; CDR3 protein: ASSPQGRVDSGANVLT
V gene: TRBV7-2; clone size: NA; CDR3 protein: ASSPTGDFGYT
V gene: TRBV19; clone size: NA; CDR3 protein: ASSIIADPNTEAF
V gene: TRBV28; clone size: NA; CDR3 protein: ASSLPGTGTYEQY
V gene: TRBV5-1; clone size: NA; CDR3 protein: ASREGQGSFHEQY
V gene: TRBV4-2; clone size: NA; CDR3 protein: ASSQEASGRADTQY
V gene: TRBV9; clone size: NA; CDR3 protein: ASSVVGSGIDTQY
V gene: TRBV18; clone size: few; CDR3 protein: ASSQIPGQASNTGELF
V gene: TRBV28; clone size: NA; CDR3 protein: ASSVEWTSGGNEQF
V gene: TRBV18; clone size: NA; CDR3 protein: ASSPIVLLAGGTGELF
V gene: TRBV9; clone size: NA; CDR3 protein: ASSFGDEQF
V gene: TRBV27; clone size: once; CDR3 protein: ASRDTSSGNTIY
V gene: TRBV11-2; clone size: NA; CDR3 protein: ASTQGQHNEKLF
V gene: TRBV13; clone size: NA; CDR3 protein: ASSLPSLASTDTQY
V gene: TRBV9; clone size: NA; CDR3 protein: ASSVVGGGSGANVLT
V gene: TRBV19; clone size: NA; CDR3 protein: ASSIDYSSYEQY
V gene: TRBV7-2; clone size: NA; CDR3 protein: ASRTGLPTNNEQF
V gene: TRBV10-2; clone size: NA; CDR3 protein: ASSVPGQQAF
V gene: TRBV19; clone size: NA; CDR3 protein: ASSIHRSSYEQY
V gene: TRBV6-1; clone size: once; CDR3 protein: ASSERNRGIQPQH
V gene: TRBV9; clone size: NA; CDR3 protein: ASSVDSRNTIY
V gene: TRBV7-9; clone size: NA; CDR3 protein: ASRSGTSATSSYNEQF
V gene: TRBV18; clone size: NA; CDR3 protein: ASSPLLAGSYEQY
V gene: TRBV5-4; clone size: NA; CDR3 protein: ASSLRSSVYYEQY
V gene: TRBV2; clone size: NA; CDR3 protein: ASSDRATGYNEQF
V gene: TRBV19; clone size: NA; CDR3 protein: ASSHGQGGGYT
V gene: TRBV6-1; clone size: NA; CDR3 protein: ASSPGQTYEQY
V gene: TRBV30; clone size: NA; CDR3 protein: AWSSGQGKYSNQPQH
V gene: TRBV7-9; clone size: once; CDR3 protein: ASSSNRDRGEKLF
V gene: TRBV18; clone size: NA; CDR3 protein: ASSPQRGAAGGPLSTGELF
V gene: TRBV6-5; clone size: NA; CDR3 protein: ASSYLQGGDTIY
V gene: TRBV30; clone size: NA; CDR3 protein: ACQEDYGYT
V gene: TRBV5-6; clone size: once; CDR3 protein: ASSLGLAGVNEQF